A selection of T cell receptor beta chains follows, all from one sample in a study of blood T cells in healthy people across ages. TCRdb ran MiXCR on the 5' RACE reads and lists one entry per CDR3 protein. The sample has around 1,500,000 distinct CDR3 sequences; 42% are singletons. Sequencing was performed on blood. All receptors come from a woman under 30 in good health. Each CDR3 is given with its conserved first and last residue. Fields, in order: D gene, J gene, clone size, V gene, CDR3 protein, CDR3 DNA. D genes are given only for firm matches. Clone size is shown for a subset of rows, as once, few, many or a class of expanded clone.

d_call: .; j_call: TRBJ2-3; clone_size: few; v_call: TRBV12-3/TRBV12-4; cdr3_aa: CASSPRLFSDGDTQYF; cdr3_nt: TGTGCCAGCAGTCCCCGGCTATTTAGTGATGGAGATACGCAGTATTTT
d_call: .; j_call: TRBJ2-6; clone_size: .; v_call: TRBV7-9; cdr3_aa: CASSPGPSGANVLTF; cdr3_nt: TGTGCCAGCAGCCCTGGTCCAAGTGGGGCCAACGTCCTGACTTTC
d_call: TRBD2; j_call: TRBJ2-3; clone_size: .; v_call: TRBV7-2; cdr3_aa: CASSQQRGGTTDTQYF; cdr3_nt: TGTGCCAGCAGCCAACAGCGGGGGGGGACCACAGATACGCAGTATTTT
d_call: .; j_call: TRBJ2-4; clone_size: few; v_call: TRBV5-1; cdr3_aa: CASSLEQGSKNIQYF; cdr3_nt: TGCGCCAGCAGCTTGGAGCAGGGTAGCAAAAACATTCAGTACTTC
d_call: .; j_call: TRBJ2-6; clone_size: .; v_call: TRBV25-1; cdr3_aa: CASREGPGNSGANVMTF; cdr3_nt: TGTGCCAGCAGAGAAGGGCCGGGGAACTCTGGGGCCAACGTCATGACTTTC
d_call: TRBD2; j_call: TRBJ2-1; clone_size: .; v_call: TRBV4-1; cdr3_aa: CASSQDRTSGGAEQFF; cdr3_nt: TGCGCCAGCAGCCAAGACAGGACTAGCGGGGGGGCAGAGCAGTTCTTC
d_call: .; j_call: TRBJ2-1; clone_size: few; v_call: TRBV7-2; cdr3_aa: CASTVDTYNEQFF; cdr3_nt: TGTGCCAGCACCGTGGACACCTACAATGAGCAGTTCTTC
d_call: TRBD2; j_call: TRBJ2-1; clone_size: few; v_call: TRBV5-1; cdr3_aa: CASSLRTSGREHNEQFF; cdr3_nt: TGCGCCAGCAGTTTACGGACTAGCGGGAGGGAACACAATGAGCAGTTCTTC
d_call: TRBD1; j_call: TRBJ2-7; clone_size: few; v_call: TRBV30; cdr3_aa: CASWRDRGFYEQYF; cdr3_nt: TGTGCCTCTTGGAGGGACAGGGGATTCTACGAGCAGTACTTC
d_call: .; j_call: TRBJ2-2; clone_size: few; v_call: TRBV5-1; cdr3_aa: CASSWSPRVSTGELFF; cdr3_nt: TGCGCCAGCAGCTGGTCTCCCCGCGTCTCCACCGGGGAGCTGTTTTTT
d_call: .; j_call: TRBJ2-5; clone_size: many; v_call: TRBV27; cdr3_aa: CASSAREGETQYF; cdr3_nt: TGTGCCAGCAGCGCCAGGGAAGGAGAGACCCAGTACTTC
d_call: .; j_call: TRBJ1-1; clone_size: .; v_call: TRBV28; cdr3_aa: CASLGPGPSNTEAFF; cdr3_nt: TGTGCCAGCCTAGGGCCAGGGCCCTCGAACACTGAAGCTTTCTTT
d_call: .; j_call: TRBJ2-1; clone_size: .; v_call: TRBV12-3/TRBV12-4; cdr3_aa: CASREPWGNEQFF; cdr3_nt: TGTGCCAGCAGAGAGCCTTGGGGCAATGAGCAGTTCTTC
d_call: TRBD2; j_call: TRBJ2-5; clone_size: .; v_call: TRBV7-2; cdr3_aa: CASSSGLAGRETQYF; cdr3_nt: TGTGCCAGCAGCTCCGGACTAGCGGGGAGAGAGACCCAGTACTTC
d_call: TRBD1; j_call: TRBJ1-5; clone_size: .; v_call: TRBV6-1; cdr3_aa: CASSPDRVYSQPQHF; cdr3_nt: TGTGCCAGCAGTCCGGACAGGGTGTACAGTCAGCCCCAGCATTTT
d_call: TRBD2; j_call: TRBJ2-7; clone_size: .; v_call: TRBV27; cdr3_aa: CASSSGLAGAIYNEQYF; cdr3_nt: TGTGCCAGCAGTTCCGGACTAGCGGGGGCGATCTACAATGAGCAGTACTTC